This TCR beta chain was sequenced in a study of OX40 agonist ivuxolimab in advanced cancers. In the study overall: The dose-escalation group included hepatocellular carcinoma, melanoma, renal cell carcinoma and head and neck cancer. Overall study findings and caveats: Partial responders treated at 0.1-3.0 mg/kg exhibited clonal expansion among the lowest measured.

This clone was recorded once. As yet, its antigen is unknown. The table came from immunoSEQ multiplex PCR; TCRdb's copy has only in-frame clones and leaves some out. The profile shows 65,000 to 100,000 clones, approximately 86% of them singletons. This CDR3 region has 14 residues. Trimming left V 1 base short and J 6 bases short, with 10 bases between. From germline, CDR1 is SGHTA and CDR2 FQGTGA. The receptor was isolated from an adult with an advanced solid tumor such as melanoma, head and neck, liver or kidney cancer. V usage is TRBV7-3 and J usage is TRBJ2-1; D is undetermined. The material sequenced was CD4+ or CD8+ T cells sorted from blood, taken in a trial of the OX40 agonist ivuxolimab. CDR3 bases: TGTGCCAGCAGCTTAAGCAACAACCCCAATGAGCAGTTCTTC. Its protein is CASSLSNNPNEQFF. The full variable domain, rest sourced from reference TRBV7-3 and TRBJ2-1, is GAGVSQTPSNKVTEKGKYVELRCDPISGHTALYWYRQSLGQGPEFLIYFQGTGAADDSGLPNDRFFAVRPEGSVSTLKIQRTERGDSAVYLCASSLSNNPNEQFFGPGTRLTVL.